The T cell receptor beta chain described here comes from a study of lymphopenia after photon versus proton radiotherapy. CDR3 length: 14 residues. V lost 0 bases to trimming and J lost 9 bases, with 14 bases between them. Germline V gene data show CDR1 as SGHAT and CDR2 as FQNNGV. This clone was detected only a few times. Assay: immunoSEQ multiplex PCR; the TCRdb copy retains only in-frame clones and omits some. The data show roughly 53,000 clones, 80% to 90% seen once. The sequences come from peripheral blood, collected from a patient treated with photon-based radiotherapy. The chain employs TRBV11-2 and TRBJ1-2; D gene unclear. This clonotype was obtained from a man in his fifties or sixties with gastric cancer. The CDR3 DNA is TGTGCCAGCAGCTTAGATGTCCCTTTACAGAGCTACACCTTC. Its translation: CASSLDVPLQSYTF. Combining the CDR3 with reference TRBV11-2 and TRBJ1-2 gives the whole variable domain EAGVAQSPRYKIIEKRQSVAFWCNPISGHATLYWYQQILGQGPKLLIQFQNNGVVDDSQLPKDRFSAERLKGVDSTLKIQPAKLEDSAVYLCASSLDVPLQSYTFGSGTRLTVV.